Reported below is one TCR beta chain. This record comes from a study of blood T cell repertoires in COVID-19. Study at large: Some COVID-19 samples were acute and others convalescent; all came from the United States, Italy and Spain.

In the authors' methods: Amplification from reference gene primers served as the basis for estimated nucleated cell counts. TCRdb's table, derived via immunoSEQ multiplex PCR, lists solely in-frame clones and lacks some. V, J and clone size derive from that table, while D and trimming were established from the DNA sequence. The top ten clones hold roughly 2.3% of a sample with about 150,000 clones, approximately 88% of them seen once. What was sequenced was peripheral blood. The receptor was derived from a man between 70 and 80 years old with acute or convalescent COVID-19.

This CDR3 is CASSQDGEPYGYTF. The CDR3 DNA is TGTGCCAGCAGCCAAGATGGGGAGCCTTATGGCTACACCTTC. The V call is TRBV3-1 (or the pseudogene TRBV3-2), the J call TRBJ1-2; D is ambiguous. The CDR3 contains 14 residues. V was pared by 0 bases and J by 5 bases, with 10 bases between. Germline CDR1 is LGHDT and CDR2 is YNNKEL (reference sequence).